This is a list of T cell receptor beta chains from one sample in a study of post-analysis software for immune sequencing data. TCRdb called the PCR reads again in MiXCR, with one record for every CDR3 protein. The sample gives 150,000 to 200,000 distinct CDR3 sequences, about 32% of which show up once; more than 1.3% is in the top ten. Input material: blood. Source of these receptors: a girl aged 5-17 years with multiple sclerosis. Each CDR3 is given with its conserved first and last residue. The D gene is left open where the match is weak. Not every row has a clone size; where given, it reads once, few, many or a size class.

j_call: TRBJ1-4
d_call: TRBD1
clone_size: few
v_call: TRBV2
cdr3_aa: CASRERPWTGGEKLFF
cdr3_nt: TGTGCCAGCAGGGAGCGGCCTTGGACAGGCGGTGAAAAACTGTTTTTT

j_call: TRBJ2-1
d_call: NA
clone_size: NA
v_call: TRBV4-1
cdr3_aa: CASSQDLGIRERYNEQFF
cdr3_nt: TGCGCCAGCAGCCAAGATCTGGGTATACGGGAGAGATACAATGAGCAGTTCTTC

j_call: TRBJ1-6
d_call: NA
clone_size: NA
v_call: TRBV19
cdr3_aa: CASSNSGNSPLHF
cdr3_nt: TGTGCCAGTAGTAACAGTGGGAATTCACCCCTCCACTTT

j_call: TRBJ1-4
d_call: NA
clone_size: NA
v_call: TRBV12-3/TRBV12-4
cdr3_aa: CASSFWPNEKLFF
cdr3_nt: TGTGCCAGCAGTTTCTGGCCCAATGAAAAACTGTTTTTT

j_call: TRBJ1-2
d_call: NA
clone_size: NA
v_call: TRBV27
cdr3_aa: CASSLLYGTDYGYTF
cdr3_nt: TGTGCCAGCAGTTTACTTTACGGGACCGACTATGGCTACACCTTC

j_call: TRBJ2-7
d_call: TRBD1
clone_size: many
v_call: TRBV5-1
cdr3_aa: CASSPGQSYEQYF
cdr3_nt: TGCGCCAGCAGCCCGGGACAGTCCTACGAGCAGTACTTC

j_call: TRBJ1-5
d_call: NA
clone_size: few
v_call: TRBV5-5
cdr3_aa: CASSSSGDQPQHF
cdr3_nt: TGTGCCAGCAGCTCCTCAGGGGATCAGCCCCAGCATTTT

j_call: TRBJ2-3
d_call: NA
clone_size: many
v_call: TRBV5-1
cdr3_aa: CASSLARETADTQYF
cdr3_nt: TGCGCCAGCAGCTTGGCTCGGGAGACGGCAGATACGCAGTATTTT

j_call: TRBJ2-1
d_call: TRBD2
clone_size: NA
v_call: TRBV11-1
cdr3_aa: CASRHGLAGDYNEQFF
cdr3_nt: TGTGCCAGCAGACATGGACTAGCGGGAGACTACAATGAGCAGTTCTTC

j_call: TRBJ2-5
d_call: TRBD2
clone_size: many
v_call: TRBV3-1
cdr3_aa: CASSQRSSGRRETQYF
cdr3_nt: TGTGCCAGCAGCCAACGGTCTAGCGGGAGAAGGGAGACCCAGTACTTC

j_call: TRBJ2-1
d_call: NA
clone_size: NA
v_call: TRBV29-1
cdr3_aa: CSVGHGTGFNEQFF
cdr3_nt: TGCAGCGTCGGACACGGGACGGGTTTCAATGAGCAGTTCTTC

j_call: TRBJ2-7
d_call: TRBD2
clone_size: NA
v_call: TRBV7-6
cdr3_aa: CASSPLAGEYEQYF
cdr3_nt: TGTGCCAGCAGCCCTCTAGCGGGAGAGTACGAGCAGTACTTC

j_call: TRBJ2-7
d_call: NA
clone_size: many
v_call: TRBV24-1
cdr3_aa: CATSVPGGFEQYF
cdr3_nt: TGTGCCACCAGTGTTCCCGGTGGTTTCGAGCAGTACTTC

j_call: TRBJ1-2
d_call: TRBD1
clone_size: few
v_call: TRBV12-5
cdr3_aa: CASGPTQQGVIGYTF
cdr3_nt: TGTGCTAGTGGTCCCACGCAACAGGGGGTAATTGGCTACACCTTC

j_call: TRBJ2-7
d_call: NA
clone_size: many
v_call: TRBV7-2
cdr3_aa: CASSFTGPRGEQYF
cdr3_nt: TGTGCCAGCAGCTTTACGGGACCTCGGGGGGAGCAGTACTTC

j_call: TRBJ2-1
d_call: TRBD2
clone_size: few
v_call: TRBV14
cdr3_aa: CASSQGTRGRSDEQFF
cdr3_nt: TGTGCCAGCAGCCAAGGAACTCGCGGGAGAAGCGATGAGCAGTTCTTC

j_call: TRBJ2-1
d_call: NA
clone_size: once
v_call: TRBV28
cdr3_aa: CASSLYPLKREQFF
cdr3_nt: TGTGCCAGCAGTTTATACCCCCTAAAGCGGGAGCAGTTCTTC

j_call: TRBJ1-1
d_call: TRBD1
clone_size: NA
v_call: TRBV5-1
cdr3_aa: CASSSAPGQGTEAFF
cdr3_nt: TGCGCCAGCAGCAGCGCACCGGGACAGGGAACTGAAGCTTTCTTT

j_call: TRBJ2-2
d_call: NA
clone_size: few
v_call: TRBV29-1
cdr3_aa: CSVAGEYTGELFF
cdr3_nt: TGCAGCGTTGCGGGGGAGTACACCGGGGAGCTGTTTTTT

j_call: TRBJ1-1
d_call: TRBD1
clone_size: NA
v_call: TRBV5-1
cdr3_aa: CASSFPGTGFFGEGTEAFF
cdr3_nt: TGCGCCAGCAGCTTCCCCGGGACAGGGTTCTTTGGAGAGGGCACTGAAGCTTTCTTT